Presented here are 28 T cell receptor beta chains from one specimen sequenced in a study of PD-1 blockade in classical Hodgkin lymphoma. Only in-frame clones appear in the TCRdb table, and some are missing; sequencing was by immunoSEQ multiplex PCR. In the table there are about 11,000 clones, approximately 80% of which are singletons. The patients all showed relapse after autologous stem cell transplantation, while their brentuximab vedotin exposure varied. The sequenced sample was peripheral blood mononuclear cells (PBMCs), obtained before the second cycle of nivolumab. These receptors were taken from a human donor with classical Hodgkin lymphoma.

This rearrangement joins TRBV9 to TRBJ1-1; D remains unclear. Trimming removed 1 base at V and 5 bases at J, with 24 bases between. The CDR3 extends over 18 amino acids. From germline, CDR1 is SGDLS and CDR2 YYNGEE. CDR3 residues: CASSVKPGTLGPGTEAFF. The CDR3 nucleotides read TGTGCCAGCAGCGTAAAACCCGGAACGTTGGGCCCGGGGACTGAAGCTTTCTTT. Full variable domain (remainder filled in from reference TRBV9 and TRBJ1-1): DSGVTQTPKHLITATGQRVTLRCSPRSGDLSVYWYQQSLDQGLQFLIQYYNGEERAKGNILERFSAQQFPDLHSELNLSSLELGDSALYFCASSVKPGTLGPGTEAFFGQGTRLTVV.

The chain combines TRBV7-2 with TRBJ2-7; TRBD1 matches at 7 bases. The CDR3 sequence is 14 residues long. Germline CDR1 SGHTA, CDR2 FQGNSA. With 6 bases clipped from V and 3 bases from J, the junction kept 8 bases outside the gene matches. The CDR3 is CASRIQGIDYEQYF. CDR3 nucleotides: TGTGCCAGCAGGATACAGGGGATCGACTACGAGCAGTACTTC.

In its sample, this clone is medium-sized. The J gene is TRBJ2-7, the V gene TRBV13; 7 nucleotides match TRBD1. This CDR3 spans 13 amino acids. Unmatched junction bases numbered 8, after V lost 6 bases and J lost 6 bases. The germline V gene encodes CDR1 PRHDT and CDR2 FYEKMQ (reference sequence). The CDR3 here is CASRHPDRVEQYF. CDR3 in DNA: TGTGCCAGCAGGCATCCCGACAGGGTCGAGCAGTACTTC.

The J gene is TRBJ2-3, the V gene TRBV7-9; no clear D gene. Between the trimmed V and J ends, which lost 1 base and 4 bases, there was a span of 9 bases. The CDR3 totals 14 residues. From germline, CDR1 is SEHNR and CDR2 FQNEAQ (reference sequence). CDR3 sequence (DNA): TGTGCCAGCAGCTTAGGGGTAGACCCAGATACGCAGTATTTT. The encoded protein is CASSLGVDPDTQYF.

This chain uses TRBV6-5 with TRBJ2-2, with a tentative D call TRBD1 (6 bases). The CDR3 is 14 amino acids. V was clipped by 7 bases and J by 1 base, with 10 bases between them. Germline CDR1 is MNHEY and CDR2 is SVGAGI. The CDR3 DNA follows: TGTGCCAGCACGGACAGCCTGAACACCGGGGAGCTGTTTTTT. Amino acid sequence: CASTDSLNTGELFF.

The gene calls are TRBV2 and TRBJ1-5; no clear D gene. CDR3 size: 13 residues. Germline V lookup: CDR1 SNHLY, CDR2 FYNNEI. Trimming took 6 bases from V and 5 from J, leaving 11 bases between them. CDR3 coding DNA: TGTGCCAGCAGCGGTTGGGATGATCAGCCCCAGCATTTT. Residues: CASSGWDDQPQHF.

The chain couples TRBV7-3 to TRBJ2-7; possibly TRBD2 for D (6 bases). CDR1 is SGHTA and CDR2 is FQGTGA in the germline V gene. V lost 3 bases and J lost 2, with 14 bases in between. This CDR3 spans 15 amino acids. CDR3 amino acids: CASSLGDLKTYEQYF. The CDR3 DNA is TGTGCCAGCAGCTTGGGGGACTTGAAGACCTACGAGCAGTACTTC. Variable domain in full (rest from reference TRBV7-3 and TRBJ2-7): GAGVSQTPSNKVTEKGKYVELRCDPISGHTALYWYRQSLGQGPEFLIYFQGTGAADDSGLPNDRFFAVRPEGSVSTLKIQRTERGDSAVYLCASSLGDLKTYEQYFGPGTRLTVT.

The chain links TRBV13 to TRBJ2-1, with D perhaps TRBD2 (6 bases). V lost 5 bases and J lost 0, with 17 bases in between. The CDR3 extends over 17 amino acids. Per germline, CDR1 PRHDT and CDR2 FYEKMQ (reference sequence). The CDR3: CASSHYSGLHSYNEQFF. In DNA form, the CDR3 reads TGTGCCAGCAGCCATTATTCTGGACTACACTCCTACAATGAGCAGTTCTTC.

The chain couples TRBV27 to TRBJ2-7; 7 nucleotides match TRBD2. Losses at the gene ends were 3 bases for V and 5 bases for J; bases not matched to a gene: 4. Germline loops: CDR1 MNHEY, CDR2 SMNVEV (reference sequence). The CDR3 has 13 amino acids. In DNA form, the CDR3 reads TGTGCCAGCAGTTTCAAAGGGAGGGACGAGCAGTACTTC. Its protein product is CASSFKGRDEQYF.

This clone was recorded a few times. This rearrangement joins TRBV7-3 to TRBJ2-1; TRBD2 aligns across 15 bases. This CDR3 is built from 16 residues. The germline V gene has CDR1 SGHTA and CDR2 FQGTGA. The junction had 7 bases not matched to a gene; V was cut back by 6 bases and J by 7 bases. The CDR3 region is CASSLEGTSGRNEQFF. The CDR3 DNA reads TGTGCCAGCAGTCTAGAGGGGACTAGCGGGAGGAATGAGCAGTTCTTC. The variable domain in full, completed from reference TRBV7-3 and TRBJ2-1, reads GAGVSQTPSNKVTEKGKYVELRCDPISGHTALYWYRQSLGQGPEFLIYFQGTGAADDSGLPNDRFFAVRPEGSVSTLKIQRTERGDSAVYLCASSLEGTSGRNEQFFGPGTRLTVL.

The chain employs TRBV2 and TRBJ2-7; D tentatively fits TRBD1 or TRBD2 (5 bases each). V lost 4 bases and J 3 bases, leaving 19 bases between the germline ends. CDR3 size: 16 residues. Germline CDR1 is SNHLY and CDR2 is FYNNEI. CDR3 sequence (DNA): TGTGCCAGCAGTGGACCCTCCGGGACCGGAGTCTACGAGCAGTACTTC. Its translation is CASSGPSGTGVYEQYF.

The gene calls are TRBV28 and TRBJ2-7; D is possibly TRBD1 (6 bases). CDR3 size: 14 residues. With 3 bases removed from V and 3 bases from J, the gap between germline ends came to 12 bases. Per germline, CDR1 MDHEN and CDR2 SYDVKM. For the CDR3, the DNA is TGTGCCAGCAGTTTTCAGGGGAAGCGCTACGAGCAGTACTTC. Its protein product is CASSFQGKRYEQYF.

The table lists this clone with a count of one. The genes are TRBV2 and TRBJ2-7; D remains ambiguous. This CDR3 is 15 amino acids long. Trimming shortened V by 1 base and J by 4 bases, and 14 bases separated the two germline ends. Looked up from germline, CDR1 is SNHLY and CDR2 is FYNNEI. The CDR3 is CASSEVTAGSYEQYF. The CDR3 bases are TGTGCCAGCAGTGAAGTAACGGCTGGCAGTTACGAGCAGTACTTC. The variable domain in full, completed from reference TRBV2 and TRBJ2-7, reads EPEVTQTPSHQVTQMGQEVILRCVPISNHLYFYWYRQILGQKVEFLVSFYNNEISEKSEIFDDQFSVERPDGSNFTLKIRSTKLEDSAMYFCASSEVTAGSYEQYFGPGTRLTVT.

The chain employs TRBV9 and TRBJ1-4, with D unresolved. The CDR3 has 18 amino acids. Trimming left V 3 bases short and J 5 bases short, with 23 bases between. CDR1 SGDLS and CDR2 YYNGEE come from the germline V gene. The CDR3 DNA reads as TGTGCCAGCAGCGCCCCGAGTGGTGGGGTCCTCCCCAATGAAAAACTGTTTTTT. Translation gives CASSAPSGGVLPNEKLFF.

The chain recombines TRBV6-1 with TRBJ1-2; D call uncertain. Germline assignment: CDR1 MNHNS and CDR2 SASEGT. This CDR3 is built from 15 residues. The V and J ends lost 3 bases and 2 bases respectively, with 13 bases between them. Written as DNA, the CDR3 is TGTGCCAGCAGTGATTATCACCCAGCAAACTATGGCTACACCTTC. It codes for CASSDYHPANYGYTF.

V and J are TRBV28 and TRBJ2-1, with 11 positions matching TRBD1. CDR3 length equals 17 residues. From germline, CDR1 is MDHEN and CDR2 SYDVKM. Trimming cost V 5 bases and J 4 bases; bases outside gene matches: 10. For the CDR3, the DNA is TGTGCCAGCAGTCCGGGACAGGGGGTATTAGGTTACAATGAGCAGTTCTTC. Residues: CASSPGQGVLGYNEQFF.

This clone was observed a single time. This chain uses TRBV5-1 with TRBJ2-7, with D perhaps matching TRBD1 (5 bases). Germline CDR1 and CDR2: SGHRS and YFSETQ. The CDR3 length is 14 residues. V was shortened by 4 bases and J by 3 bases, with 14 bases between the two germline ends. CDR3 sequence (DNA): TGCGCCAGCAGCCCCGGGCAGGGCAACTACGAGCAGTACTTC. Its translation is CASSPGQGNYEQYF.

The J gene is TRBJ1-2, the V gene TRBV28; TRBD1 aligns across 8 bases. V shed 6 bases, J shed 4 bases, and the junction held 10 bases outside the gene matches. Germline-derived CDR1 and CDR2 are MDHEN and SYDVKM. The CDR3 covers 15 residues. CDR3 nucleotide sequence: TGTGCCAGCAGGGTCCCGGGCGGGACAGGCTATGGCTACACCTTC. The encoded protein is CASRVPGGTGYGYTF.

The rearrangement uses TRBV4-1 and TRBJ1-1; D might be TRBD1 (5 bases). V was cut by 3 bases and J by 5 bases, with 13 bases left in between. CDR1 MGHRA and CDR2 YSYEKL come from the germline V gene. The CDR3 runs to 14 residues. Written as DNA, the CDR3 is TGCGCCAGCAGCCATCAGGTGGGGGTTACTGAAGCTTTCTTT. Amino acids: CASSHQVGVTEAFF.

This chain uses TRBV9 with TRBJ2-1; TRBD2 matches 7 bases. Per the germline V gene, CDR1 is SGDLS and CDR2 is YYNGEE. The CDR3 is 15 residues long. V gave up 0 bases and J gave up 5 bases; unmatched junction bases: 5. As DNA, the CDR3 is TGTGCCAGCAGCGTAGGAGGGAGGGTTAACAATGAGCAGTTCTTC. It specifies CASSVGGRVNNEQFF.

The chain combines TRBV15 with TRBJ1-4; no clear D gene. V lost 7 bases, J lost 3 bases, and 18 bases lay in between. The CDR3 has 16 residues. Germline CDR1 and CDR2: LNHNV and YYDKDF (reference sequence). This CDR3 reads CATTKNHGVANEKLFF. CDR3 sequence (DNA): TGTGCCACCACCAAAAATCACGGGGTTGCTAATGAAAAACTGTTTTTT.

The sample holds a few counts of this clone. The chain employs TRBV7-2 and TRBJ2-2; 13 nucleotides match TRBD2. CDR3 length equals 19 residues. Germline CDR1 SGHTA, CDR2 FQGNSA. The junction had 10 bases not matched to a gene; V was cut back by 5 bases and J by 1 base. DNA for the CDR3: TGTGCCAGCAGCCCGGGACTAGCGGGACTCGAAAAGAACACCGGGGAGCTGTTTTTT. It codes for CASSPGLAGLEKNTGELFF.

This clone was found a few times. The chain uses TRBV7-2 and TRBJ1-1, with unresolved D. Trimming took 1 base from V and 0 from J, leaving 9 bases between them. From germline, CDR1 is SGHTA and CDR2 FQGNSA. This CDR3 has 15 amino acids. The CDR3 region is CASSLVVGLNTEAFF. In DNA, the CDR3 is TGTGCCAGCAGCTTAGTAGTCGGACTGAACACTGAAGCTTTCTTT.

The chain links TRBV13 to TRBJ1-1; D uncertain. V lost 5 bases to trimming and J lost 3 bases, with 13 bases between them. In germline, CDR1 is PRHDT, CDR2 FYEKMQ (reference sequence). The CDR3 is 14 residues long. Written as DNA, the CDR3 is TGTGCCAGCAGCGCCGGTACGAGGGACACTGAAGCTTTCTTT. Amino acids: CASSAGTRDTEAFF.

The chain recombines TRBV6-1 with TRBJ2-7; no clear D. CDR3 length: 11 amino acids. V was cut by 3 bases and J by 4 bases, with 4 bases left in between. Germline V gives CDR1 MNHNS, CDR2 SASEGT. CDR3 in amino acids: CASSEGYEQYF. CDR3 sequence (DNA): TGTGCCAGCAGTGAGGGGTACGAGCAGTACTTC.

In its sample, this clone was seen a few times. This rearrangement joins TRBV19 to TRBJ2-5, with a tentative D call TRBD1 (6 bases). The V end was cut by 1 base, the J end by 4 bases, with 13 bases between. From germline, CDR1 is LNHDA and CDR2 SQIVND (reference sequence). The CDR3 extends over 15 amino acids. The CDR3 region has the DNA TGTGCCAGTAGTATAGCGGCGGCAGGGGCAGAGACCCAGTACTTC. It codes for CASSIAAAGAETQYF. The full variable domain, completed using reference TRBV19 and TRBJ2-5, is DGGITQSPKYLFRKEGQNVTLSCEQNLNHDAMYWYRQDPGQGLRLIYYSQIVNDFQKGDIAEGYSVSREKKESFPLTVTSAQKNPTAFYLCASSIAAAGAETQYFGPGTRLLVL.

The chain links TRBV19 to TRBJ2-7, with D perhaps TRBD1 (6 bases). The germline gives CDR1 LNHDA, CDR2 SQIVND (reference sequence). V lost 6 bases and J 3 bases, leaving 18 bases between the germline ends. CDR3 length: 15 residues. This CDR3 is CASSRGAGDLYEQYF. The CDR3 DNA reads TGTGCCAGTAGCCGTGGGGCAGGGGACCTCTACGAGCAGTACTTC. Full variable domain (remainder filled in from reference TRBV19 and TRBJ2-7): DGGITQSPKYLFRKEGQNVTLSCEQNLNHDAMYWYRQDPGQGLRLIYYSQIVNDFQKGDIAEGYSVSREKKESFPLTVTSAQKNPTAFYLCASSRGAGDLYEQYFGPGTRLTVT.

This clone was detected a few times. The genes are TRBV11-2 and TRBJ2-7, with D possibly being TRBD1 (5 bases). V was pared by 4 bases and J by 2 bases, with 9 bases between. Germline lookup yields CDR1 SGHAT and CDR2 FQNNGV. CDR3 size: 13 residues. The CDR3 nucleotides read TGTGCCAGCAGCTCCCTCAGGGCCTACGAGCAGTACTTC. Translated, it gives CASSSLRAYEQYF.